This TCR beta chain was sequenced for a study of blood T cell repertoires in COVID-19. Study information: Researchers got acute and convalescent COVID-19 samples from the United States, Italy and Spain. Sources were T cells, B-cell-depleted T cells, or PBMCs; the material itself was cDNA or gDNA.

TCRdb's table, derived via immunoSEQ multiplex PCR, lists solely in-frame clones and lacks some. Among tens of thousands of clones listed, roughly 78% were seen once. By frequency in the sample, this clone is medium-sized (0.01 to 0.1%). V lost 1 base and J 8 bases, leaving 14 bases between the germline ends. The germline V gene encodes CDR1 LNHDA and CDR2 SQIVND (reference sequence). There are 14 residues in the CDR3. Sequenced material: peripheral blood. The rearrangement links TRBV19 to TRBJ1-1, with D unclear. The clonotype comes from a boy younger than 10 with active or convalescent COVID-19. CDR3 region: CASSIVASPREAFF. The CDR3 DNA reads TGTGCCAGTAGTATAGTAGCCTCCCCTCGAGAAGCTTTCTTT.